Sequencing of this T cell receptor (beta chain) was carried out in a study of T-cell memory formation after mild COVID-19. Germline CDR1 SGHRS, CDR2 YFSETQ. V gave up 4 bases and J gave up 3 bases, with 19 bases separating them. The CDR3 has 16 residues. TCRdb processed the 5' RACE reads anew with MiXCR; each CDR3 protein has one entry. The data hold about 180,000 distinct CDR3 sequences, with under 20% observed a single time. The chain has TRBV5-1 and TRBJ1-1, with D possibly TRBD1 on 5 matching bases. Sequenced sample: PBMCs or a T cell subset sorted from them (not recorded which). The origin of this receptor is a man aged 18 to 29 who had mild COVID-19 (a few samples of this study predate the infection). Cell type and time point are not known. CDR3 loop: CASSPLTGQGYTEAFF. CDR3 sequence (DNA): TGCGCCAGCAGCCCCCTAACGGGGCAGGGATACACTGAAGCTTTCTTT.